These 21 T cell receptor beta chains were all obtained from the same sample, sequenced in a study of T cell responses to AZD1222 COVID-19 vaccine. TCRdb's table, derived via immunoSEQ multiplex PCR, lists solely in-frame clones and lacks some. The sample has roughly 80,000 clones, 70% to 90% seen once. This material consisted of peripheral blood, taken on day 0 of AZD1222 vaccination. The receptors here all came from an adult in good health.

The CDR3 coding sequence is TGTGCCAGCAGCCAAACAGGGGAGGAGCTGTTTTTT. It yields the protein CASSQTGEELFF. The chain links TRBV4-2 to TRBJ2-2; 7 positions match TRBD1. Germline V CDR1 and CDR2: LGHNA, YNFKEQ. V was pared by 2 bases and J by 10 bases, with 1 base of the junction left unmatched. The CDR3 covers 12 residues.

The rearrangement uses TRBV4-1 and TRBJ2-7; D unclear. Trimming stripped 3 bases from V and 2 bases from J, with 11 bases between. In germline, CDR1 is MGHRA, CDR2 YSYEKL. CDR3 length equals 14 residues. The CDR3 nucleotides are TGCGCCAGCAGCCAGTTACCGGGCCCCTACGAGCAGTACTTC. It codes for CASSQLPGPYEQYF.

The count of this clone is one. The chain employs TRBV27 and TRBJ2-7; D possibly corresponds to TRBD2 (5 bases). V shed 2 bases and J shed 1 base, with 15 bases lying between them. There are 16 residues in the CDR3. The germline V gene has CDR1 MNHEY and CDR2 SMNVEV (reference sequence). The CDR3 nucleotides are TGTGCCAGCAGTTTAGATGGGAGCGGACCTTCCTACGAGCAGTACTTC. Translation: CASSLDGSGPSYEQYF.

This chain links TRBV12-5 with TRBJ2-5, with D maybe TRBD2 (5 bases). V lost 7 bases and J lost 5, with 11 bases in between. This CDR3 has 12 amino acids. Germline loops: CDR1 LGHNT, CDR2 FRNRAP. For the CDR3, the DNA is TGTGCTAGTGTCGGCCCGGGGGAGACCCAGTACTTC. Translated, it gives CASVGPGETQYF.

The chain couples TRBV28 to TRBJ1-6, with no clear D. V lost 3 bases and J 6 bases, leaving 6 bases between the germline ends. The CDR3 loop spans 13 amino acids. Germline CDR1 MDHEN, CDR2 SYDVKM. Here the CDR3 reads CASSLIVNSPLHF. CDR3 nucleotide sequence: TGTGCCAGCAGTTTGATAGTTAATTCACCCCTCCACTTT.

The rearrangement links TRBV2 to TRBJ2-7; 7 nucleotides agree with TRBD2. V trimming: 1 base; J trimming: 1 base; junction bases outside the gene matches: 4. The CDR3 is made up of 15 amino acids. In germline, CDR1 is SNHLY, CDR2 FYNNEI. CDR3 region: CASSEGAGFSYEQYF. The CDR3 DNA is TGTGCCAGCAGTGAAGGAGCGGGGTTTTCCTACGAGCAGTACTTC. Looking up the rest from reference TRBV2 and TRBJ2-7 gives the full variable domain: EPEVTQTPSHQVTQMGQEVILRCVPISNHLYFYWYRQILGQKVEFLVSFYNNEISEKSEIFDDQFSVERPDGSNFTLKIRSTKLEDSAMYFCASSEGAGFSYEQYFGPGTRLTVT.

The chain recombines TRBV19 with TRBJ1-3; D is possibly TRBD1 (5 bases). CDR3 size: 15 residues. V lost 3 bases, J lost 0 bases, and 9 bases lay in between. The germline V gene encodes CDR1 LNHDA and CDR2 SQIVND (reference sequence). The CDR3: CASSMTASSGNTIYF. CDR3 DNA: TGTGCCAGTAGTATGACAGCAAGCTCTGGAAACACCATATATTTT.

The J gene is TRBJ1-3, the V gene TRBV3-1 (or the pseudogene TRBV3-2); 9 bases line up with TRBD1. V shed 2 bases, J shed 5 bases, and the junction held 7 bases outside the gene matches. The CDR3 spans 16 residues. Germline V gene data show CDR1 as LGHDT and CDR2 as YNNKEL (reference sequence). The DNA of the CDR3 is TGTGCCAGCAGCCAACCCAGAGGACAGGGGAGAAACACCATATATTTT. This gives the protein CASSQPRGQGRNTIYF.

The chain is built from TRBV27 and TRBJ1-1; D remains ambiguous. V was clipped by 10 bases and J by 4 bases, with 10 bases between them. This CDR3 has 11 residues. Germline CDR1 reads MNHEY; CDR2 reads SMNVEV (reference sequence). The chain's CDR3 is CATEVGTEAFF. CDR3 sequence (DNA): TGTGCCACTGAGGTTGGCACTGAAGCTTTCTTT.

The chain carries TRBV12-3 or TRBV12-4 and TRBJ2-3; D is ambiguous. CDR3 length equals 12 residues. V shed 4 bases and J shed 0 bases, with 2 bases lying between them. CDR3 region: CASSSSTDTQYF. The CDR3 DNA follows: TGTGCCAGCAGTTCTAGCACAGATACGCAGTATTTT.

The V gene is TRBV5-1, the J gene TRBJ1-2; no reliable D call. V lost 4 bases and J lost 4, with 14 bases in between. Germline CDR1 and CDR2: SGHRS and YFSETQ. This CDR3 is built from 14 residues. The CDR3 protein is CASSPPGATYGYTF. CDR3 nucleotides: TGCGCCAGCAGCCCTCCGGGAGCTACCTATGGCTACACCTTC. Full variable domain (outside the CDR3, taken from reference TRBV5-1 and TRBJ1-2): KAGVTQTPRYLIKTRGQQVTLSCSPISGHRSVSWYQQTPGQGLQFLFEYFSETQRNKGNFPGRFSGRQFSNSRSEMNVSTLELGDSALYLCASSPPGATYGYTFGSGTRLTVV.

The J gene is TRBJ1-1, the V gene TRBV10-2; 9 bases align to TRBD1. The CDR3 runs 15 residues. The germline CDR1 and CDR2 sequences are WSHSY and SAAADI. The V gene end was trimmed by 10 bases and the J gene end by 2 bases; junction bases not matched to a gene: 11. CDR3 DNA sequence: TGCGCCACCCTTAAACCGGGACAGGGAAACACTGAAGCTTTCTTT. Its translation: CATLKPGQGNTEAFF.

The rearrangement uses TRBV2 and TRBJ1-4; 7 bases are a match to TRBD1. V was pared by 1 base and J by 4 bases, with 3 bases of the junction left unmatched. Germline V gives CDR1 SNHLY, CDR2 FYNNEI. This CDR3 has 15 residues. The DNA of the CDR3 is TGTGCCAGCAGTGAAGGGGACAGACGTAATGAAAAACTGTTTTTT. As protein: CASSEGDRRNEKLFF.

This clone was seen just once. The V and J genes are TRBV7-9 and TRBJ1-2; TRBD1 aligns across 7 bases. After removal of 7 bases from V and 5 bases from J, the junction contained 4 bases not matched to a gene. CDR3 size: 12 residues. Germline assignment: CDR1 SEHNR and CDR2 FQNEAQ (reference sequence). CDR3 DNA sequence: TGTGCCAGCACAGGGGGAGGGTATGGCTACACCTTC. Amino acids: CASTGGGYGYTF.

V usage is TRBV6-5 and J usage is TRBJ1-5, with 7 bases aligning to TRBD1. The CDR3 sequence is 13 residues long. Germline lookup yields CDR1 MNHEY and CDR2 SVGAGI. Trimming cost V 9 bases and J 6 bases; bases outside gene matches: 8. Written as DNA, the CDR3 is TGTGCCAGTCAGGGGGGGCTAAGTCAGCCCCAGCATTTT. As protein: CASQGGLSQPQHF.

The chain combines TRBV4-1 with TRBJ2-3; unclear D gene. V gave up 0 bases and J gave up 0 bases, with 4 bases separating them. This CDR3 is 14 amino acids long. Germline CDR1 and CDR2: MGHRA and YSYEKL. The CDR3 DNA sequence: TGCGCCAGCAGCCAAGATCCCAGCACAGATACGCAGTATTTT. This sequence encodes CASSQDPSTDTQYF.

This sequence joins TRBV2 and TRBJ1-1; perhaps TRBD1 as D (5 bases). The V gene's germline CDR1 is SNHLY and CDR2 FYNNEI. This CDR3 region has 11 residues. Trimming removed 7 bases at V and 5 bases at J, with 8 bases between. In nucleotides, the CDR3 is TGTGCCAGCACAGGGTTGACTGAAGCTTTCTTT. Translated: CASTGLTEAFF.

This chain joins TRBV18 and TRBJ1-1, with D uncertain. This CDR3 region has 13 residues. Trimming removed 5 bases at V and 2 bases at J, with 9 bases between. Germline V gene sequence: CDR1 KGHSH, CDR2 LQKENI. CDR3 sequence reads: CASSTARNTEAFF. CDR3 sequence (DNA): TGTGCCAGCTCAACGGCAAGAAACACTGAAGCTTTCTTT.

J is TRBJ2-2 and V is TRBV27; TRBD2 matches 15 bases. Germline assignment: CDR1 MNHEY and CDR2 SMNVEV (reference sequence). The CDR3 length is 16 residues. The V segment lost 5 bases and the J segment 9 bases; nucleotides outside the gene matches: 7. CDR3 DNA: TGTGCCAGCAGTCGACGGACTAGCGGGGGGGCCCGGGAGCTGTTTTTT. Its translation: CASSRRTSGGARELFF.

V and J are TRBV27 and TRBJ2-6; a weak D match, TRBD2 (5 bases). From germline, CDR1 is MNHEY and CDR2 SMNVEV (reference sequence). The CDR3 is 17 residues long. Trimming cost V 0 bases and J 1 base, with 10 bases left between them. The CDR3 sequence: CASSLSGSRSGANVLTF. The DNA for the CDR3 is TGTGCCAGCAGTTTATCAGGGAGTCGGTCTGGGGCCAACGTCCTGACTTTC.

The chain has TRBV4-1 and TRBJ2-2, with D unresolved. Germline V gives CDR1 MGHRA, CDR2 YSYEKL. V was clipped by 7 bases and J by 6 bases, with 18 bases between them. This CDR3 is 15 amino acids long. The DNA for the CDR3 is TGCGCCAGCAACGAAGCCGACCTCCCTCCCGGGGAGCTGTTTTTT. It specifies CASNEADLPPGELFF.